This TCR beta chain was retrieved from a study of CD8+CD57+ T cells in acquired aplastic anemia. As for the study in general: Across the sorted CD4+ and CD8+ cells, DNA amounts averaged roughly 3 ug. Findings and caveats of the study: Comparison of patients with controls identified twenty-nine shared CD8+ CDR3 sequences. With respect to CD8+ Simpson's diversity, patients and controls did not differ significantly.

The study profiled TCR beta VDJ and CDR3 using genomic DNA as template. Via MiXCR, TCRdb re-called the reads, giving one row per CDR3 protein. The repertoire has about 150,000 distinct CDR3 sequences, approximately 52% of them found once; the top ten carry approximately 12%. Per the germline V gene, CDR1 is MNHNS and CDR2 is SASEGT. The CDR3 totals 16 residues. V lost 3 bases, J lost 10 bases, and 19 bases lay in between. Details on this clonotype: The antigen is not known.

The sequenced patients had an expansion of CD8+CD57+ cells seen by flow cytometry. Severe acquired aplastic anemia affected all patients. The sequenced material came from sorted CD4+, CD8+, or CD8+CD57+ T cells (not recorded which) from PBMCs. This chain uses TRBV6-1 with TRBJ1-6, with D maybe TRBD1 (6 bases). The TCR comes from a human donor with aplastic anemia. The CDR3 nucleotides read TGTGCCAGCAGTGAGTTTTGGGGGGCGGATGGCTCACCCCTCCACTTT. It translates to CASSEFWGADGSPLHF.